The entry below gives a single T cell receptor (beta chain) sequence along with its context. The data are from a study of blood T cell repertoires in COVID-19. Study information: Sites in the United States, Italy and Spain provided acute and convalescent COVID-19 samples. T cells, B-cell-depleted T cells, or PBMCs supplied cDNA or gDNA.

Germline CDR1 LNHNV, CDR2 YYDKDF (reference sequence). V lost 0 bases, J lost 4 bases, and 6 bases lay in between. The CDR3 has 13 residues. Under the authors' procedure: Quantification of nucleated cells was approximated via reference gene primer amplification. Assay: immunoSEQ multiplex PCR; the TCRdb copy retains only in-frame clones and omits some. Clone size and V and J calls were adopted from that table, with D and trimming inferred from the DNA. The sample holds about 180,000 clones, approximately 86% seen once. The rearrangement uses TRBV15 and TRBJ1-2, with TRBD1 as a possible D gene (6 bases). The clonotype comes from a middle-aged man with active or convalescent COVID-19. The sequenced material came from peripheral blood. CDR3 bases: TGTGCCACCAGCAGAGACAGGGGCTATGGCTACACCTTC. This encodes CATSRDRGYGYTF.